This is a list of T cell receptor beta chains from one sample in a study of T cells expressing NK-cell markers. TCRdb re-called the 5' RACE reads, yielding one record per CDR3 amino acid sequence without DNA. This sample's table reports more than 250,000 distinct CDR3 sequences. Sequencing was performed on blood T cells: a sorted CD56 or NKG2C T cell subset, CD4+ or CD8+ T cells, or bulk PBMC T cells (not recorded which). The receptors stem from a man in his late teens or twenties in good health. CDR3s include the opening cysteine and the closing phenylalanine or tryptophan.

v_gene	j_gene	CDR3aa
TRBV7-8	TRBJ2-5	CASSHPLETQYF
TRBV7-3	TRBJ2-7	CASSLLAGSSYEQYF
TRBV29-1	TRBJ1-4	CSVAGSQGPKLFF
TRBV29-1	TRBJ2-6	CSVSGGTGANVLTF
TRBV7-3	TRBJ2-2	CASSPNLGINTGELFF
TRBV5-4	TRBJ2-2	CASSLAMGQNTGELFF
TRBV12-3/TRBV12-4	TRBJ2-5	CASSLVRTGGETQYF
TRBV27	TRBJ2-5	CASSLGSRPETQYF
TRBV5-8	TRBJ1-1	CASSLGTGSAFF
TRBV15	TRBJ2-1	CATSRDNGLAGVHEQFF
TRBV5-1	TRBJ2-1	CASSGEASGRNEQFF
TRBV25-1	TRBJ2-1	CASSGGTTTNNEQFF
TRBV30	TRBJ2-2	CAWSTFNTGELFF
TRBV19	TRBJ2-3	CASSRLQGDTDTQYF
TRBV12-3/TRBV12-4	TRBJ1-5	CASSLEARGLSSPQHF
TRBV4-2	TRBJ2-3	CASSPQARGGGTDTQYF
TRBV3-1	TRBJ2-3	CASGVEGGPIDTQYF
TRBV30	TRBJ2-4	CAWSDTASAKNIQYF
TRBV11-2	TRBJ2-3	CASSLEVGGADTQYF
TRBV21-1	TRBJ1-1	CAAYLDSPKGNTEAFF
TRBV13	TRBJ2-7	CASSRLAGAKQYF
TRBV7-2	TRBJ2-7	CASSNPYRTNPSEQYF
TRBV9	TRBJ1-6	CASSAVGSYNSPLHF
TRBV18	TRBJ1-5	CASSLLGIDSNQPQHF
TRBV24-1	TRBJ2-1	CATSRGSNEQFF
TRBV5-1	TRBJ2-1	CASSLGWTSGNYDYSYNEQFF
TRBV11-3	TRBJ2-5	CASSLASGLAARETQYF
TRBV10-3	TRBJ2-1	CAISDREGQFF
TRBV6-5	TRBJ2-2	CASSWGLAGEAGELFF
TRBV18	TRBJ2-5	CASSPLTGDRETQYF
TRBV29-1	TRBJ2-3	CSVRRGTAITDTQYF
TRBV27	TRBJ2-2	CASNQGNTGELFF
TRBV20-1	TRBJ2-5	CSAHLGSQETQYF
TRBV29-1	TRBJ2-1	CSVGFVDRGRGNEQFF
TRBV5-1	TRBJ2-3	CASSLQTTSTDTQYF
TRBV5-1	TRBJ2-7	CASSRDGYYEQYF
TRBV5-1	TRBJ1-6	CASSSGQTNSPLHF
TRBV10-2	TRBJ2-3	CASSEVLTSTDTQYF
TRBV20-1	TRBJ1-1	CSAPQGQAFMNTEAFF
TRBV24-1	TRBJ1-5	CATSDFGRIQHF
TRBV20-1	TRBJ2-1	CSAPSARLEQFF
TRBV20-1	TRBJ2-7	CSASRPGYEQYF
TRBV12-3/TRBV12-4	TRBJ1-1	CASSPPGTRRTEAFF
TRBV20-1	TRBJ2-5	CSAVKAYQETQYF
TRBV12-3/TRBV12-4	TRBJ2-4	CASSLFRGRDIQYF
TRBV20-1	TRBJ2-3	CSAREANSNADTQYF
TRBV20-1	TRBJ2-7	CSARRPGLADYEQYF
TRBV5-4	TRBJ1-1	CASSLAGVQLGAEAFF
TRBV12-3/TRBV12-4	TRBJ1-1	CASSLEGGNTEAFF
TRBV6-1	TRBJ2-7	CASIQVAGGQVEQYF
TRBV5-1	TRBJ2-7	CASSLAGTGDSYEQYF
TRBV10-3	TRBJ1-5	CAISESVVVVQPQHF
TRBV30	TRBJ2-7	CAWRVSGLHEQYF
TRBV15	TRBJ2-1	CATSRIGTSDYNEQFF
TRBV7-2	TRBJ2-7	CASSLRGTSSGSYEQYF
TRBV11-2	TRBJ1-2	CASSLQNSYGYTF
TRBV7-8	TRBJ1-2	CASSLDRDGTYGYTF
TRBV20-1	TRBJ2-5	CSARFPGRLETQYF